This T cell receptor (beta chain) was retrieved from a study of blood T cell repertoires in COVID-19. Background on the study: Acute and convalescent COVID-19 samples came from the United States, Italy and Spain.

The authors' processing: Amplification with reference gene primers provided the estimates of nucleated cell counts. Some clones are missing from TCRdb's copy, which holds only in-frame ones; the method was immunoSEQ multiplex PCR. V, J and clone size derive from that table, while D and trimming were established from the DNA sequence. This table has under 100,000 clones, more than 75% appearing once. The CDR3 spans 13 residues. With 4 bases removed from V and 4 bases from J, the gap between germline ends came to 10 bases. Looked up from germline, CDR1 is SGHTA and CDR2 is FQGNSA. The rearrangement links TRBV7-2 to TRBJ1-2, with D perhaps matching TRBD1 (5 bases). The TCR comes from a man aged 60-69 years with acute or convalescent COVID-19. Source material: peripheral blood. CDR3 sequence: CASSSSQAYGYTF. The CDR3 DNA follows: TGTGCCAGCAGCTCTTCACAGGCCTATGGCTACACCTTC.